The present T cell receptor (beta chain) was sequenced within a study of blood T cell repertoires in COVID-19. Study-wide background: Spain, Italy and the United States supplied samples that represented acute and convalescent COVID-19.

A note on this clone: One end of the junction does not line up with germline, which may come from a read error.

The repertoire was sequenced with immunoSEQ multiplex PCR; TCRdb's copy has only in-frame clones and lacks some. The table shows about 200,000 clones, with about 84% occurring only once. The germline gives CDR1 MRHNA, CDR2 SNTAGT. The CDR3 is 14 residues long. The chain is built from TRBV6-4 and TRBJ2-3, with D possibly TRBD2 on 5 matching bases. Material for sequencing was PBMCs or T cells enriched from blood (not recorded which). This sequence was found in a woman aged 40 to 50 with acute COVID-19. CDR3 coding DNA: TGTGCCAGCAGTCCGCTACCCCGGGGAGATACACAGTATTTT. Its protein product is CASSPLPRGDTQYF.